Sequencing of this T cell receptor beta chain was carried out in a study of cytomegalovirus exposure and HLA in healthy donors. A multiplex PCR was run with 60 Vbeta primers and 13 Jbeta primers. TCRdb's table, derived via immunoSEQ multiplex PCR, lists solely in-frame clones and lacks some. The top ten clones hold around 8.5% of a sample with some 120,000 clones, 75% to 85% of them seen once. Findings and caveats of the study: Analysis performed later found 15,000 or so TCR beta sequences associated with HLA alleles at 0.05 false discovery rate. Cytomegalovirus association was listed for under 200 TCR beta chains. Most TCR sequences showed up rarely, but some public TCRs showed up in many donors. Researchers reported from a later analysis that most CMV-associated TCR beta chains appeared HLA-restricted.

Points on this clone: Its antigen is not identified.

The CDR3 has 14 amino acids. Per the germline V gene, CDR1 is LNHDA and CDR2 is SQIVND (reference sequence). V shed 6 bases and J 6 bases; nucleotides not matched to a gene: 8. The sequence was collected from a woman aged 45 to 65 in good health and CMV-seropositive. The sample consisted of PBMCs. The rearrangement uses TRBV19 and TRBJ1-5; 7 bases align to TRBD1. The CDR3 nucleotides read TGTGCCAGTAGCTCGGGACAGTTGGCTCAGCCCCAGCATTTT. Translating gives CASSSGQLAQPQHF.